Listed below are T cell receptor beta chains from one sample, sequenced in a study of OX40 agonist ivuxolimab in advanced cancers. Clones were sequenced by immunoSEQ multiplex PCR, and TCRdb holds only the in-frame ones, with some missing. The table shows tens of thousands of clones, with roughly 89% occurring only once. The material was CD4+ or CD8+ T cells sorted from blood, obtained in a trial of the OX40 agonist ivuxolimab. The receptors were sampled from an adult with an advanced solid tumor such as melanoma, head and neck, liver or kidney cancer. The CDR3 runs from the conserved cysteine through the conserved F or W. The D gene is left open where the match is weak.

v_gene: TRBV6-5
d_gene: -
CDR3aa: CASSYYRAGSGELFF

v_gene: TRBV15
d_gene: TRBD2
CDR3aa: CATSRASGASGELFF

v_gene: TRBV4-1
d_gene: -
CDR3aa: CASSQVGTDTQYF

v_gene: TRBV9
d_gene: -
CDR3aa: CASSVSGQGNEQYF

v_gene: TRBV7-8
d_gene: TRBD2
CDR3aa: CASSSYRLAGAIEQFF

v_gene: TRBV7-6
d_gene: TRBD1
CDR3aa: CASSQRQGQETQYF

v_gene: TRBV9
d_gene: -
CDR3aa: CASSVEAGRLGNIQYF

v_gene: TRBV7-7
d_gene: TRBD2
CDR3aa: CASSLRLAETTDTQYF

v_gene: TRBV19
d_gene: -
CDR3aa: CASSAGGAGGTQYF

v_gene: TRBV7-2
d_gene: TRBD2
CDR3aa: CASSLSGLAIGELFF

v_gene: TRBV6-5
d_gene: -
CDR3aa: CASSYSGRVGEKLFF

v_gene: TRBV5-6
d_gene: TRBD2
CDR3aa: CASSLGSGLAADTQYF

v_gene: TRBV2
d_gene: -
CDR3aa: CASMGQANTGELFF

v_gene: TRBV5-4
d_gene: TRBD2
CDR3aa: CASSLAASGASRNTGELFF

v_gene: TRBV28
d_gene: TRBD1
CDR3aa: CASSPTPGQGGSYNEQFF

v_gene: TRBV6-1
d_gene: TRBD1
CDR3aa: CASTDRGAYEQYF

v_gene: TRBV19
d_gene: TRBD1
CDR3aa: CASRQTGNSYNSPLHF

v_gene: TRBV5-5
d_gene: -
CDR3aa: CASSLGLNTEAFF

v_gene: TRBV7-2
d_gene: TRBD1
CDR3aa: CASSLYRDRGHYGYTF

v_gene: TRBV7-9
d_gene: TRBD2
CDR3aa: CASSLSGSSQYF

v_gene: TRBV6-6
d_gene: -
CDR3aa: CASKAGGSNQPQHF

v_gene: TRBV19
d_gene: TRBD1
CDR3aa: CASRQGSDNTF

v_gene: TRBV28
d_gene: TRBD1
CDR3aa: CASSPPEGQGHGYTF

v_gene: TRBV28
d_gene: -
CDR3aa: CASSFGGVGEQYF

v_gene: TRBV15
d_gene: -
CDR3aa: CATSRDRVQRETQYF

v_gene: TRBV19
d_gene: -
CDR3aa: CATRRAGMSYEQYF

v_gene: TRBV6-6
d_gene: TRBD1
CDR3aa: CASSRRTGGNYGYTF

v_gene: TRBV9
d_gene: TRBD1
CDR3aa: CASSDGTGNYGYTF

v_gene: TRBV5-1
d_gene: TRBD1
CDR3aa: CASSRGQANYGYTF

v_gene: TRBV21-1
d_gene: -
CDR3aa: CASSKAGLAGVTDTQYF

v_gene: TRBV27
d_gene: -
CDR3aa: CASSFRARLNQPQHF

v_gene: TRBV28
d_gene: TRBD1
CDR3aa: CASSPGQGIHQPQHF

v_gene: TRBV5-6
d_gene: -
CDR3aa: CASRGWGLGTGELFF

v_gene: TRBV5-4
d_gene: -
CDR3aa: CASTDGPTGNTIYF

v_gene: TRBV11-2
d_gene: -
CDR3aa: CASSLGRANQPQHF

v_gene: TRBV5-1
d_gene: -
CDR3aa: CASSWGTDSNQPQHF

v_gene: TRBV28
d_gene: TRBD2
CDR3aa: CASSPGLAAYEQYF

v_gene: TRBV7-3
d_gene: TRBD2
CDR3aa: CASSPTSGLGNEQFF

v_gene: TRBV18
d_gene: -
CDR3aa: CASALRDGSAEAFF

v_gene: TRBV5-8
d_gene: -
CDR3aa: CASSFRGAVGISPLHF

v_gene: TRBV28
d_gene: TRBD2
CDR3aa: CASSFGLAVTDTQYF

v_gene: TRBV5-1
d_gene: TRBD2
CDR3aa: CASSSTLLAGGPYSTDTQYF

v_gene: TRBV29-1
d_gene: TRBD2
CDR3aa: CSVKRGNSYEQYF

v_gene: TRBV5-1
d_gene: -
CDR3aa: CASSRDGDQTNEKLFF